Here is one T cell receptor beta chain with its context. Its antigen is currently unknown. The sample is drawn from a study of shared clonotypes between healthy human individuals. Study-wide points: With few donors, the genetic and exposure-history diversity represented was limited. What naive subsets generally showed was a larger estimated richness than memory subsets showed.

For sorted subsets, roughly 210 ng DNA per replicate equaled about 30,000 T cell genomes. TCRdb keeps only in-frame clones here, not all; method: immunoSEQ multiplex PCR. The sample lists approximately 710,000 clones, around 91% occurring once. The CDR3 is 13 amino acids. The V gene lost 2 bases and the J gene lost 7 bases, with 12 bases spanning the gap. Germline V gives CDR1 SEHNR, CDR2 FQNEAQ (reference sequence). The TCR sequence derives from a man aged 18 to 35 in good health. Some clones in this sample may be carry-over from other donors' samples. The V call is TRBV7-9, the J call TRBJ2-7; maybe TRBD1 (5 bases). The sequenced sample was memory CD8+ T cells from PBMCs. Subset given: CD45RO+ cells pooled with CCR7-negative TemRA cells. Here the CDR3 reads CASSLSGRREQYF. As DNA, the CDR3 is TGTGCCAGCAGCTTATCAGGGCGTCGGGAGCAGTACTTC.